This T cell receptor beta chain comes out of a study of identical twins. Findings and caveats of the study: The study based its conclusions on cross-sectional statistical analysis and did not follow the same donors. The abundant beta clonotypes from cord blood had fewer insertions, and memory repertoires had none of this. Analyses based on zero insertions could be partly confounded by invariant MAIT and iNKT cells.

A universal primer site was added by template switching, and unique molecular identifiers were carried by the cDNA. TCRdb analysed the 5' RACE reads with MiXCR anew, one entry per CDR3 protein. This sample has about 550,000 distinct CDR3 sequences; around 24% occur once, and the top ten carry 0.45% to 0.5%. On this clonotype: Its antigen is unidentified.

The V gene lost 1 base and the J gene lost 6 bases, with 12 bases spanning the gap. The CDR3 runs 14 residues. CDR1 and CDR2 (germline): DFQATT, SNEGSKA (reference sequence). The same sample was also used in a study of yellow fever vaccine responses in identical twins.

This receptor was obtained from a woman aged 18-29 years in good health. Sequencing input: CD4+ T cells sorted from blood. The chain is built from TRBV20-1 and TRBJ2-2; D gene uncertain. CDR3 nucleotide sequence: TGCAGTGCTAGAGTACCGGGTAATGCCGGGGAGCTGTTTTTT. It translates to CSARVPGNAGELFF.